These 30 T cell receptor beta chains originate from one sample sequenced in a study of cytomegalovirus exposure and HLA in healthy donors (dated by TCRdb to 2016 to 2017). The library was prepared using the immunoSEQ multiplex PCR assay. The multiplex PCR relied on a mix of 60 forward primers for TCR Vbeta segments and 13 reverse primers for TCR Jbeta segments. This is the immuneACCESS table as TCRdb keeps it, with only in-frame sequences that have V and J called. A part of the clones is gone; compared with another copy, unresolved V genes explain less than half, and the rest is unexplained. The sample table lists about 200,000 clones, roughly 80% of them with a count of one. The top ten hold approximately 0.4% of the sample. Material: PBMCs. Receptors originate from a male donor in good health and CMV-seropositive.

J is TRBJ2-6 and V is TRBV7-8; possibly TRBD2 for D (5 bases). V dropped 3 bases and J dropped 3 bases, with 12 bases sitting between them. CDR3 length: 16 amino acids. Germline V gene lookup returns CDR1 SGHVS and CDR2 FQNEAQ. CDR3 bases: TGTGCCAGCAGCTTCCTGGACTTCCGTGGGGCCAACGTCCTGACTTTC. Translation: CASSFLDFRGANVLTF.

The chain joins TRBV6-5 to TRBJ2-7; 8 nucleotides line up with TRBD2. The J call may not be correct, given that the DNA end is closer to TRBJ2-5. The CDR3 totals 14 residues. Looked up from germline, CDR1 is MNHEY and CDR2 is SVGAGI. For the CDR3, the DNA is TGTGCCAGCAAACCCTCTCTAGCGGGAGAGACCCAGTACTTC. Its protein is CASKPSLAGETQYF.

As regards this clone: Mismatch with germline at one junction end may stem from a read error. V gene TRBV7-9 combines with J gene TRBJ2-7, with TRBD2 as a possible D gene (6 bases). Germline V gene sequence: CDR1 SEHNR, CDR2 FQNEAQ (reference sequence). This CDR3 comprises 16 residues. CDR3 sequence: CSSSQLRDSVSYEQYF. CDR3 coding DNA: TGTTCCAGCAGCCAACTCCGGGACTCCGTCTCCTACGAGCAGTACTTC.

The rearrangement uses TRBV11-2 and TRBJ2-3, with D perhaps TRBD1 (6 bases). From germline, CDR1 is SGHAT and CDR2 FQNNGV. This CDR3 comprises 16 residues. Trimming pared 7 bases from V and 1 base from J, leaving 18 bases between. CDR3 in DNA: TGTGCCAGCATTTCGAATCGAGGGGGAGGCACAGATACGCAGTATTTT. Translation gives CASISNRGGGTDTQYF.

The V and J genes are TRBV30 and TRBJ2-5; the match to TRBD1 covers 8 bases. The V and J ends lost 7 bases and 5 bases, in that order; junction bases with no gene match: 9. Germline V gene lookup returns CDR1 GTSNPN and CDR2 SVGIG (reference sequence). This CDR3 comprises 13 residues. Here the CDR3 reads CASSGGAGETQYF. CDR3 bases: TGTGCCTCCTCAGGGGGCGCCGGGGAGACCCAGTACTTC.

The chain couples TRBV6-4 to TRBJ1-4, with D hard to call. The germline gives CDR1 MRHNA, CDR2 SNTAGT. This CDR3 is built from 14 residues. V was trimmed by 0 bases and J by 7 bases, leaving 9 bases between them. In DNA form, the CDR3 reads TGTGCCAGCAGTGACTCCGGCAACAGTGAAAAACTGTTTTTT. This encodes CASSDSGNSEKLFF.

The chain uses TRBV18 and TRBJ2-1; 14 bases map to TRBD2. Germline V gives CDR1 KGHSH, CDR2 LQKENI. The CDR3 length is 15 residues. After removal of 8 bases from V and 10 bases from J, the junction contained 10 bases not matched to a gene. Here the CDR3 reads CASLSGTSGRGEQFF. CDR3 DNA: TGTGCCAGCCTTTCCGGGACTAGCGGGAGAGGGGAGCAGTTCTTC.

The chain combines TRBV7-2 with TRBJ2-5, with 8 nucleotides matching TRBD1. With V trimmed by 2 bases and J by 2 bases, 1 base remained unmatched. The germline gives CDR1 SGHTA, CDR2 FQGNSA. This CDR3 has 14 amino acids. CDR3 nucleotide sequence: TGTGCCAGCAGCTTATGGACAGGGCAAGAGACCCAGTACTTC. The encoded protein is CASSLWTGQETQYF.

The CDR3 DNA reads TGCGCCAGCAGCCATTACGACAGGGTGGAGGAGCTGTTTTTT. It is translated as CASSHYDRVEELFF. V usage is TRBV4-1 and J usage is TRBJ2-2, with TRBD1 matching 7 bases. With 3 bases clipped from V and 10 bases from J, the junction kept 8 bases outside the gene matches. The germline V gene has CDR1 MGHRA and CDR2 YSYEKL. The CDR3 runs to 14 residues.

The chain employs TRBV11-1 and TRBJ1-1, with TRBD1 matching over 10 bases. The length of the CDR3 is 16 residues. The germline V gene encodes CDR1 SGHAT and CDR2 FQDESV (reference sequence). V was pared by 5 bases and J by 0 bases, with 6 bases of the junction left unmatched. The CDR3: CASSRQGALMNTEAFF. The CDR3 nucleotides are TGTGCCAGCAGCCGACAGGGGGCCTTGATGAACACTGAAGCTTTCTTT. Drawing the rest from reference TRBV11-1 and TRBJ1-1, the complete variable domain is EAEVAQSPRYKITEKSQAVAFWCDPISGHATLYWYRQILGQGPELLVQFQDESVVDDSQLPKDRFSAERLKGVDSTLKIQPAELGDSAMYLCASSRQGALMNTEAFFGQGTRLTVV.

The V call is TRBV7-7, the J call TRBJ2-1; tentative D call: TRBD1 (6 bases). Germline V gene data show CDR1 as SSHAT and CDR2 as FNYEAQ (reference sequence). This CDR3 is built from 16 residues. V was pared by 0 bases and J by 6 bases, with 15 bases between. CDR3 sequence reads: CASSLAGTPPSNEQFF. In nucleotides, the CDR3 is TGTGCCAGCAGCTTAGCTGGGACACCACCTAGCAATGAGCAGTTCTTC.

This clone has just one count. This chain connects TRBV28 to TRBJ2-3; TRBD1 agrees at 11 bases. The germline V gene encodes CDR1 MDHEN and CDR2 SYDVKM. The CDR3 consists of 17 residues. Trimming at V came to 5 bases and at J to 3 bases, leaving 10 bases not matched to a gene. The DNA for the CDR3 is TGTGCCAGCAGTCTCATTCCTGGGACAGGGGGAACAGATACGCAGTATTTT. Translating it yields CASSLIPGTGGTDTQYF.

The chain uses TRBV19 and TRBJ2-5; 8 bases line up with TRBD2. The CDR3 extends over 17 amino acids. The germline gives CDR1 LNHDA, CDR2 SQIVND (reference sequence). The junction had 9 bases not matched to a gene; V was cut back by 1 base and J by 2 bases. CDR3 DNA sequence: TGTGCCAGTAGTATAGTCTTCGGGGGGGCAGAGCAAGAGACCCAGTACTTC. Translated, it gives CASSIVFGGAEQETQYF.

The chain employs TRBV7-3 and TRBJ2-2; perhaps TRBD1 as D (6 bases). V was shortened by 1 base and J by 4 bases, with 16 bases between the two germline ends. The V gene's germline CDR1 is SGHTA and CDR2 FQGTGA. CDR3 length equals 17 residues. The CDR3 region has the DNA TGTGCCAGCAGCTTAAGGGTGGGACAAGAATCCACCGGGGAGCTGTTTTTT. It translates to CASSLRVGQESTGELFF.

This rearrangement joins TRBV5-4 to TRBJ2-4; TRBD2 agrees at 14 bases. J was trimmed by 8 bases and V by 10 bases; bases with no gene match: 8. Germline-derived CDR1 and CDR2 are SGHNT and YYREEE (reference sequence). The CDR3 has 14 residues. CDR3 DNA sequence: TGTGCCGGAATGACTAGCGGGGGGGCTGACATTCAGTACTTC. This gives the protein CAGMTSGGADIQYF.

The V call is TRBV7-3, the J call TRBJ2-3; 11 bases agree with TRBD2. CDR1 and CDR2 from the germline V gene are SGHTA and FQGTGA. The V segment lost 8 bases and the J segment 1 base; nucleotides outside the gene matches: 8. This CDR3 region has 16 residues. For the CDR3, the DNA is TGTGCCAGCTCAGCTAGCGGGGGGCTCCGCACAGATACGCAGTATTTT. Amino acids: CASSASGGLRTDTQYF.

On this clone itself: One end of the junction is discordant with germline, which a read error may explain. The rearrangement links TRBV7-9 to TRBJ1-1, with unresolved D. This CDR3 has 12 residues. Germline loops: CDR1 SEHNR, CDR2 FQNEAQ (reference sequence). The CDR3 here is CSSSYDKIEAFF. CDR3 coding DNA: TGTTCCAGCAGCTACGACAAGATTGAAGCTTTCTTT.

The CDR3 DNA is TGTGCCAGCACCCCCAATGGGGAGGGGGACACCGGGGAGCTGTTTTTT. Protein product: CASTPNGEGDTGELFF. This chain uses TRBV28 with TRBJ2-2, with D perhaps TRBD2 (7 bases). The CDR3 is 16 amino acids. The V and J ends lost 7 bases and 3 bases respectively, with 18 bases between them. The germline V gene has CDR1 MDHEN and CDR2 SYDVKM. Full variable domain (outside the CDR3, taken from reference TRBV28 and TRBJ2-2): DVKVTQSSRYLVKRTGEKVFLECVQDMDHENMFWYRQDPGLGLRLIYFSYDVKMKEKGDIPEGYSVSREKKERFSLILESASTNQTSMYLCASTPNGEGDTGELFFGEGSRLTVL.

The chain joins TRBV6-6 to TRBJ2-7, with a weak D call TRBD1 (5 bases). The CDR3 has 15 amino acids. Germline CDR1 and CDR2: MNHNY and SVGAGI (reference sequence). Trimming shortened V by 2 bases and J by 5 bases, and 16 bases separated the two germline ends. The CDR3 region is CASSYINRLPHEQYF. The DNA for the CDR3 is TGTGCCAGCAGTTACATCAACAGGCTTCCCCACGAGCAGTACTTC.

This sequence joins TRBV7-9 and TRBJ2-2; weak D call: TRBD2 (5 bases). This CDR3 region has 15 residues. The V gene lost 5 bases and the J gene lost 6 bases, with 16 bases spanning the gap. Per germline, CDR1 SEHNR and CDR2 FQNEAQ (reference sequence). DNA of the CDR3: TGTGCCAGCAGCCCCCCGGGGATGAGGGCCGGGGAGCTGTTTTTT. It encodes CASSPPGMRAGELFF.

The sample holds a few counts of this clone. The genes are TRBV23-1 and TRBJ2-7; 7 bases line up with TRBD1. TRBV23-1 qualifies as an ORF whose function is uncertain. Germline trimming cut 4 bases from V and 4 bases from J; bases unmatched to any gene: 4. The CDR3 is made up of 13 amino acids. CDR3 coding DNA: TGCGCCAGCAGTCGGACAGGTACTTACGAGCAGTACTTC. Its protein product is CASSRTGTYEQYF.

The chain employs TRBV4-3 and TRBJ2-2; TRBD1 matches 8 bases. Trimming cost V 0 bases and J 6 bases; bases outside gene matches: 6. The CDR3 length is 16 residues. Germline loops: CDR1 LGHNA, CDR2 YSLEER. The DNA for the CDR3 is TGCGCCAGCAGCCAAGACCGGGACAGGAGGGCCGGGGAGCTGTTTTTT. It encodes CASSQDRDRRAGELFF.

V usage is TRBV18 and J usage is TRBJ2-5; the D is unclear. The CDR3 consists of 14 residues. Trimming took off 0 bases at V and 9 bases at J, with 14 bases between the two ends. Germline CDR1 is KGHSH and CDR2 is LQKENI. This CDR3 reads CASSPPALEKAQYF. The DNA of the CDR3 is TGTGCCAGCTCACCACCCGCCCTAGAGAAGGCCCAGTACTTC.

V usage is TRBV2 and J usage is TRBJ1-5, with D possibly matching TRBD1 (5 bases). Germline V gene sequence: CDR1 SNHLY, CDR2 FYNNEI. The length of the CDR3 is 16 residues. The V and J ends lost 3 bases and 5 bases respectively, with 17 bases between them. Here the CDR3 reads CASSEGTLEIDQPQHF. The CDR3, as DNA: TGTGCCAGCAGTGAGGGGACTCTGGAAATCGATCAGCCCCAGCATTTT.

V is TRBV29-1 and J is TRBJ2-1, with TRBD1 identical over 7 bases. Losses at the gene ends were 6 bases for V and 4 bases for J; bases not matched to a gene: 6. The CDR3 sequence is 13 residues long. Germline V gives CDR1 SQVTM, CDR2 ANQGSEA. CDR3 region: CSVFWTGYNEQFF. The CDR3, as DNA: TGCAGCGTCTTTTGGACAGGATACAATGAGCAGTTCTTC.

The CDR3 protein is CATSRGASGGQETQYF. In nucleotides, the CDR3 is TGTGCCACCAGCAGAGGGGCTAGCGGGGGACAAGAGACCCAGTACTTC. The chain is built from TRBV15 and TRBJ2-7; 10 nucleotides match TRBD2. The DNA end favors TRBJ2-5, so the J call may be wrong. This CDR3 contains 16 residues. Looked up from germline, CDR1 is LNHNV and CDR2 is YYDKDF (reference sequence).

The chain recombines TRBV4-1 with TRBJ2-5; TRBD2 matches 8 bases. The CDR3 has 15 residues. V shed 4 bases, J shed 0 bases, and the junction held 4 bases outside the gene matches. Germline V gene data show CDR1 as MGHRA and CDR2 as YSYEKL. Written as DNA, the CDR3 is TGCGCCAGCAGCCTTAGCGGGGATTACCAAGAGACCCAGTACTTC. Protein product: CASSLSGDYQETQYF.

The J gene is TRBJ2-3, the V gene TRBV19; a weak D match, TRBD1 (6 bases). V was clipped by 3 bases and J by 0 bases, with 10 bases between them. The CDR3 extends over 15 amino acids. CDR1 and CDR2 (germline): LNHDA, SQIVND (reference sequence). This CDR3 reads CASSMDRLSTDTQYF. The CDR3 region has the DNA TGTGCCAGTAGTATGGACAGACTGAGCACAGATACGCAGTATTTT.

V is TRBV5-1 and J is TRBJ1-2, with 10 bases matching TRBD1. With V trimmed by 3 bases and J by 8 bases, 10 bases remained unmatched. Germline-derived CDR1 and CDR2 are SGHRS and YFSETQ. CDR3 length: 15 amino acids. The CDR3 sequence is CASSSSGTGVGGYTF. The DNA for the CDR3 is TGCGCCAGCAGCTCCTCCGGGACAGGGGTAGGAGGCTACACCTTC.

The chain links TRBV29-1 to TRBJ2-3; 7 nucleotides align to TRBD1. Germline CDR1 is SQVTM and CDR2 is ANQGSEA. The CDR3 runs 14 residues. V was pared by 5 bases and J by 0 bases, with 5 bases of the junction left unmatched. CDR3 amino acids: CSVYGTESTDTQYF. DNA of the CDR3: TGCAGCGTTTATGGGACAGAAAGCACAGATACGCAGTATTTT.